One and the same sample provided the 30 T cell receptor beta chains below, sequenced in a study of T-cell reconstitution after alpha-beta-depleted transplantation in children. The library targeted TCRbeta and was prepared with unique molecular identifiers. TCRdb analysed the PCR reads with MiXCR anew, one entry per CDR3 protein. The table includes around 370,000 distinct CDR3 sequences, about 9.3% detected once. The sequencing used PBMCs from the stem cell graft donor, collected from the stem cell graft. The receptors here all came from a human donor who donated a stem cell graft to a child with acute lymphoblastic leukemia.

The rearrangement uses TRBV7-2 and TRBJ2-3, with D unresolved. CDR1 is SGHTA and CDR2 is FQGNSA in the germline V gene. This CDR3 has 12 amino acids. V was shortened by 3 bases and J by 4 bases, with 5 bases between the two germline ends. Here the CDR3 DNA reads TGTGCCAGCAGCTTTGTCGCAGATACGCAGTATTTT. Its protein product is CASSFVADTQYF.

At least ten counts were recorded for this clonotype. The chain joins TRBV20-1 to TRBJ1-1; D is possibly TRBD1 (6 bases). Germline CDR1 reads DFQATT; CDR2 reads SNEGSKA (reference sequence). V lost 4 bases and J lost 3, with 12 bases in between. The CDR3 is made up of 13 amino acids. The CDR3 DNA reads TGCAGTGCTAACAGGGCGGGGTACACTGAAGCTTTCTTT. It codes for CSANRAGYTEAFF.

This chain links TRBV5-1 with TRBJ2-7, with 10 bases identical to TRBD1. Germline CDR1 reads SGHRS; CDR2 reads YFSETQ. J was trimmed by 2 bases and V by 0 bases; bases with no gene match: 11. This CDR3 has 18 residues. In DNA form, the CDR3 reads TGCGCCAGCAGCTTGGGGCCCCCCCCTGACAGGGGGCCCTACGAGCAGTACTTC. It codes for CASSLGPPPDRGPYEQYF.

The rearrangement joins TRBV12-5 to TRBJ2-5; D gene ambiguous. V was pared by 3 bases and J by 5 bases, with 10 bases between. The germline V gene has CDR1 LGHNT and CDR2 FRNRAP. This CDR3 is built from 13 residues. DNA of the CDR3: TGTGCTAGTGGTTTTAGTGGTCGGGAGACCCAGTACTTC. Residues: CASGFSGRETQYF.

The V gene is TRBV7-2, the J gene TRBJ2-7; 7 bases line up with TRBD2. The J segment lost 2 bases and the V segment lost 1 base, leaving 8 bases of the junction unmatched. The CDR3 loop spans 16 amino acids. Per germline, CDR1 SGHTA and CDR2 FQGNSA. CDR3 bases: TGTGCCAGCAGCTTAGGTTTTGGGGGAGGGCCCTACGAGCAGTACTTC. Amino acids: CASSLGFGGGPYEQYF.

Only a few counts were recorded for this clonotype. This chain joins TRBV7-9 and TRBJ2-7; D might be TRBD1 or TRBD2, each matching 5 bases. Germline CDR1 and CDR2: SEHNR and FQNEAQ (reference sequence). V gave up 5 bases and J gave up 5 bases, with 16 bases separating them. The CDR3 extends over 14 amino acids. The CDR3 reads CASSDRDRDDEQYF. CDR3 DNA: TGTGCCAGCAGCGACCGGGACCGGGACGACGAGCAGTACTTC.

The table lists this clonotype with a few counts. The chain combines TRBV4-1 with TRBJ1-5, with a possible D match to TRBD1 (5 bases). The CDR3 spans 16 residues. Looked up from germline, CDR1 is MGHRA and CDR2 is YSYEKL. Trimming took 1 base from V and 3 from J, leaving 13 bases between them. The CDR3 loop reads CASSQVVGGFNQPQHF. In DNA, the CDR3 is TGCGCCAGCAGCCAAGTGGTGGGGGGGTTCAATCAGCCCCAGCATTTT.

In its sample, this clonotype was seen a few times. The chain employs TRBV7-2 and TRBJ2-1; TRBD1 might be the D (5 bases). The CDR3 spans 16 residues. V was clipped by 1 base and J by 0 bases, with 10 bases between them. CDR1 and CDR2 from the germline V gene are SGHTA and FQGNSA. CDR3 nucleotide sequence: TGTGCCAGCAGCTTAGGACAGAGGAGCTCCTACAATGAGCAGTTCTTC. This gives the protein CASSLGQRSSYNEQFF.

The CDR3 DNA reads as TGTGCCAGCAGCTTAGGGCCCGCGATACAAGAGACCCAGTACTTC. Amino acid sequence: CASSLGPAIQETQYF. The rearrangement uses TRBV7-9 and TRBJ2-5; no definite D call. Germline V gene lookup returns CDR1 SEHNR and CDR2 FQNEAQ (reference sequence). The V end lost 1 base, the J end lost 2 bases, and 11 bases lay between the germline ends. This CDR3 spans 15 amino acids. The whole variable domain, remainder taken from reference TRBV7-9 and TRBJ2-5, is DTGVSQNPRHKITKRGQNVTFRCDPISEHNRLYWYRQTLGQGPEFLTYFQNEAQLEKSRLLSDRFSAERPKGSFSTLEIQRTEQGDSAMYLCASSLGPAIQETQYFGPGTRLLVL.

This chain joins TRBV9 and TRBJ2-1; 11 bases line up with TRBD2. CDR3 length equals 15 residues. V lost 0 bases, J lost 8 bases, and 4 bases stayed unmatched. Germline V lookup: CDR1 SGDLS, CDR2 YYNGEE. This CDR3 reads CASSVAVAGGYEQFF. The DNA of the CDR3 is TGTGCCAGCAGCGTAGCGGTAGCGGGAGGGTATGAGCAGTTCTTC.

This clonotype was observed at least ten times. The rearrangement joins TRBV7-8 to TRBJ1-1; no reliable D call. Between the trimmed V and J ends, which lost 5 bases and 7 bases, there was a span of 14 bases. The CDR3 consists of 13 residues. Germline-derived CDR1 and CDR2 are SGHVS and FQNEAQ. For the CDR3, the DNA is TGTGCCAGCAGCCCCCGACAAGCCCGTGAAGCTTTCTTT. It yields the protein CASSPRQAREAFF.

The rearrangement joins TRBV25-1 to TRBJ2-2, with TRBD2 matching over 11 bases. The V segment lost 2 bases and the J segment 2 bases; nucleotides outside the gene matches: 7. The CDR3 is 18 amino acids. The germline V gene encodes CDR1 MGHDK and CDR2 SYGVNS. CDR3 sequence: CASSETSGTSGNTGELFF. The DNA of the CDR3 is TGTGCCAGCAGTGAAACGTCTGGGACTAGCGGTAACACCGGGGAGCTGTTTTTT.

This chain joins TRBV18 and TRBJ2-6; 8 bases line up with TRBD1. Germline CDR1 and CDR2: KGHSH and LQKENI. The CDR3 loop spans 15 amino acids. J gave up 2 bases and V 5 bases, and 2 bases lay outside the gene matches. CDR3 residues: CASSTTGAGANVLTF. CDR3 nucleotides: TGTGCCAGCTCAACGACAGGGGCTGGGGCCAACGTCCTGACTTTC.

The chain is built from TRBV12-3 or TRBV12-4 and TRBJ2-7, with TRBD1 identical over 7 bases. CDR3 length: 13 residues. Germline trimming cut 6 bases from V and 3 bases from J; bases unmatched to any gene: 5. CDR3 region: CASRGTENYEQYF. In nucleotides, the CDR3 is TGTGCCAGCAGGGGGACAGAGAACTACGAGCAGTACTTC.

This clonotype came up a few times. The chain employs TRBV12-3 or TRBV12-4 and TRBJ2-3; 13 bases fit TRBD2. This CDR3 has 15 amino acids. With V trimmed by 6 bases and J by 3 bases, 3 bases remained unmatched. CDR3 bases: TGTGCCAGCAGATTACTAGCGGGGGGGACAGATACGCAGTATTTT. Translating it yields CASRLLAGGTDTQYF.

This clonotype was observed a few times. The chain links TRBV7-9 to TRBJ1-1; D unresolved. The CDR3 extends over 16 amino acids. Trimming shortened V by 3 bases and J by 0 bases, and 14 bases separated the two germline ends. CDR1 is SEHNR and CDR2 is FQNEAQ in the germline V gene (reference sequence). CDR3 protein: CASSFRTEFMNTEAFF. In DNA form, the CDR3 reads TGTGCCAGCAGCTTCCGGACGGAATTCATGAACACTGAAGCTTTCTTT. The whole variable domain, remainder taken from reference TRBV7-9 and TRBJ1-1, is DTGVSQNPRHKITKRGQNVTFRCDPISEHNRLYWYRQTLGQGPEFLTYFQNEAQLEKSRLLSDRFSAERPKGSFSTLEIQRTEQGDSAMYLCASSFRTEFMNTEAFFGQGTRLTVV.

V usage is TRBV4-3 and J usage is TRBJ2-7; 10 nucleotides line up with TRBD1. V dropped 0 bases and J dropped 3; count of bases not matched to a gene: 2. The CDR3 runs 15 residues. Per the germline V gene, CDR1 is LGHNA and CDR2 is YSLEER. CDR3 residues: CASSQEDRGGYEQYF. The CDR3 DNA is TGCGCCAGCAGCCAAGAGGACAGGGGGGGCTACGAGCAGTACTTC.

Only a few counts were recorded for this clonotype. The chain combines TRBV10-1 with TRBJ2-3; 7 nucleotides line up with TRBD2. The junction had 15 bases not matched to a gene; V was cut back by 0 bases and J by 6 bases. CDR3 length: 18 amino acids. Germline assignment: CDR1 WNHNN and CDR2 SYGVQD (reference sequence). CDR3 sequence (DNA): TGCGCCAGCAGTGAGTCGACTTGGTGCAGGGTCGGGAGGGATACGCAGTATTTT. Protein: CASSESTWCRVGRDTQYF.

The table lists this clonotype with many counts. V gene TRBV20-1 combines with J gene TRBJ2-1; no firm D call. The CDR3 sequence is 12 residues long. V dropped 7 bases and J dropped 8 bases, with 15 bases sitting between them. Germline V lookup: CDR1 DFQATT, CDR2 SNEGSKA (reference sequence). CDR3 sequence: CSVPLEGHEQFF. The CDR3 DNA reads as TGCAGTGTACCCCTAGAAGGGCATGAGCAGTTCTTC.

The chain has TRBV6-1 and TRBJ2-2, with 15 bases fitting TRBD2. Germline-derived CDR1 and CDR2 are MNHNS and SASEGT. Trimming at V came to 6 bases and at J to 8 bases, leaving 10 bases not matched to a gene. The CDR3 consists of 17 residues. CDR3 sequence reads: CASSPPGTSGRRGELFF. CDR3 in DNA: TGTGCCAGCAGCCCCCCCGGGACTAGCGGGAGGAGGGGGGAGCTGTTTTTT.

This clonotype was counted only a few times. This chain links TRBV12-3 or TRBV12-4 with TRBJ2-5; D is tentatively TRBD1 or TRBD2 (5 bases each). Trimming shortened V by 5 bases and J by 7 bases, and 14 bases separated the two germline ends. The CDR3 consists of 13 residues. The CDR3 region is CASSTGRTATQYF. The CDR3, as DNA: TGTGCCAGCAGTACGGGACGGACGGCGACCCAGTACTTC.

This clonotype was observed many times. The V gene is TRBV6-2 or TRBV6-3, the J gene TRBJ2-5; TRBD2 aligns across 7 bases. The CDR3 is 14 residues long. Germline lookup yields CDR1 MNHEY and CDR2 SVGEGT. V was pared by 4 bases and J by 3 bases, with 5 bases of the junction left unmatched. The CDR3 loop reads CASSSLAGEETQYF. The CDR3 region has the DNA TGTGCCAGCAGTTCTCTCGCGGGAGAAGAGACCCAGTACTTC.

This clonotype was detected only a few times. The genes are TRBV2 and TRBJ1-4; 8 positions agree with TRBD1. The CDR3 runs 12 residues. Germline loops: CDR1 SNHLY, CDR2 FYNNEI. The V gene end was trimmed by 10 bases and the J gene end by 8 bases; junction bases not matched to a gene: 6. The CDR3 DNA is TGTGCCACCCACAGGGGGTCGGAAAAACTGTTTTTT. Translating it yields CATHRGSEKLFF.

The chain recombines TRBV5-5 with TRBJ1-1; possible D gene TRBD1, 6 bases. Per the germline V gene, CDR1 is SGHKS and CDR2 is YYEKEE (reference sequence). CDR3 size: 16 residues. The germline V and J ends were trimmed by 0 bases and 3 bases, with 15 bases remaining between them. The CDR3 loop is CASSLGDTIGYTEAFF. The CDR3 nucleotides read TGTGCCAGCAGCTTGGGGGACACCATCGGGTACACTGAAGCTTTCTTT.

Ten or more counts support this clonotype. CDR3 loop: CASSYEGGVGNEQFF. CDR3 bases: TGTGCCAGCTCCTACGAGGGAGGGGTGGGCAATGAGCAGTTCTTC. This sequence joins TRBV9 and TRBJ2-1; 7 positions agree with TRBD2. The CDR3 runs to 15 residues. With 7 bases clipped from V and 6 bases from J, the junction kept 13 bases outside the gene matches. Per germline, CDR1 SGDLS and CDR2 YYNGEE.

This clonotype was recorded a few times. This chain connects TRBV7-2 to TRBJ2-5, with TRBD2 matching 8 bases. There are 16 residues in the CDR3. The trim removed 2 bases at V and 2 bases at J, leaving 7 bases unmatched. CDR1 is SGHTA, CDR2 FQGNSA, per germline. The CDR3 loop is CASSLLGSGGQETQYF. The DNA for the CDR3 is TGTGCCAGCAGCTTACTGGGAAGCGGGGGACAAGAGACCCAGTACTTC.

A remark on this clonotype: Being one base from a much bigger clone, this may be a read error. The V and J genes are TRBV28 and TRBJ2-7, with 8 nucleotides matching TRBD2. The CDR3 runs 15 residues. The germline gives CDR1 MDHEN, CDR2 SYDVKM. CDR3 in DNA: TGTGCCAGCAGTCCTTTAGCGGGGCCCTCCTACGAGCATTACTTC. Its translation: CASSPLAGPSYEHYF.

This clonotype came up many times. V and J are TRBV4-2 and TRBJ2-7; D is possibly TRBD2 (6 bases). Germline CDR1 is LGHNA and CDR2 is YNFKEQ. The V gene lost 4 bases and the J gene lost 6 bases, with 13 bases spanning the gap. The length of the CDR3 is 13 residues. CDR3 coding DNA: TGTGCCAGCAGCCCTTGGCTAGCGTTCGAGCAGTACTTC. The encoded protein is CASSPWLAFEQYF.

This clonotype was counted at least ten times. The rearrangement joins TRBV5-1 to TRBJ2-7; 9 bases line up with TRBD2. In germline, CDR1 is SGHRS, CDR2 YFSETQ. The CDR3 length is 15 residues. Losses at the gene ends were 4 bases for V and 2 bases for J; bases not matched to a gene: 7. The CDR3 DNA reads TGCGCCAGCAGCCATAGCGGGAGTGGCCCCTACGAGCAGTACTTC. Its protein product is CASSHSGSGPYEQYF.

This clonotype has more than one count but fewer than ten. The chain joins TRBV12-3 or TRBV12-4 to TRBJ2-3; 12 bases match TRBD2. The CDR3 spans 16 residues. After removal of 5 bases from V and 6 bases from J, the junction contained 9 bases not matched to a gene. CDR3 loop: CASSRQGTSGPDTQYF. CDR3 in DNA: TGTGCCAGCAGTCGACAGGGGACTAGCGGGCCGGATACGCAGTATTTT.